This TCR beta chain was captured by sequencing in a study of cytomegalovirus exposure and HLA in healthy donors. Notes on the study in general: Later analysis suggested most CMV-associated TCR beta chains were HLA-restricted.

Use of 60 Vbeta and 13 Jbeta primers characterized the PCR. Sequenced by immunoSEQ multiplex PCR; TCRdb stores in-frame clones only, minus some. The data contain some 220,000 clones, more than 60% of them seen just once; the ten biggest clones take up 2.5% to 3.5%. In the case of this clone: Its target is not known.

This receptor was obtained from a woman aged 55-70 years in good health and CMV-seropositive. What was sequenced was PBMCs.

The CDR3 nucleotides read TGTGCCAGCTCACCTATAACGACAGGGAGTCAAAGTTATCCCACACCCCTCCACTTT. Residues: CASSPITTGSQSYPTPLHF. This rearrangement joins TRBV18 to TRBJ1-6, with 7 nucleotides matching TRBD1. CDR1 and CDR2 (germline): KGHSH, LQKENI. The CDR3 runs to 19 residues. Germline trimming cut 3 bases from V and 11 bases from J; bases unmatched to any gene: 22.